These 5 T cell receptor beta chains were all obtained from the same sample, sequenced in a study of cytomegalovirus exposure and HLA in healthy donors. The PCR used 60 Vbeta and 13 Jbeta primers. Repertoires were generated with immunoSEQ multiplex PCR, while TCRdb's copy carries only in-frame clones and drops some. This sample has roughly 120,000 clones; more than 60% occur once, and the top ten carry 6.2%. What was sequenced was PBMCs. These receptors all stem from a man aged 30 to 45 in good health and CMV-seropositive.

This clone came up once. The chain joins TRBV9 to TRBJ1-3, with 7 bases matching TRBD1. CDR3 size: 16 residues. Germline assignment: CDR1 SGDLS and CDR2 YYNGEE. V trimming: 0 bases; J trimming: 3 bases; junction bases outside the gene matches: 6. The CDR3: CASSVADREVGNTIYF. The DNA for the CDR3 is TGTGCCAGCAGCGTAGCTGACAGGGAGGTTGGAAACACCATATATTTT. The full variable domain, with the rest looked up from reference TRBV9 and TRBJ1-3, is DSGVTQTPKHLITATGQRVTLRCSPRSGDLSVYWYQQSLDQGLQFLIQYYNGEERAKGNILERFSAQQFPDLHSELNLSSLELGDSALYFCASSVADREVGNTIYFGEGSWLTVV.

This clone was detected only once. The genes are TRBV5-1 and TRBJ1-6; 7 positions match TRBD1. Germline V gene lookup returns CDR1 SGHRS and CDR2 YFSETQ. The CDR3 contains 15 residues. V lost 0 bases to trimming and J lost 6 bases; unmatched junction nucleotides: 3. CDR3 sequence (DNA): TGCGCCAGCAGCTTGGAAGGACAGGTTAATTCACCCCTCCACTTT. Protein: CASSLEGQVNSPLHF.

The chain joins TRBV10-3 to TRBJ1-6, with 9 bases fitting TRBD1. The V gene end was trimmed by 3 bases and the J gene end by 8 bases; junction bases not matched to a gene: 5. This CDR3 spans 15 amino acids. Germline lookup yields CDR1 ENHRY and CDR2 SYGVKD. The CDR3 loop is CAISDRTGVYSPLHF. The DNA for the CDR3 is TGTGCCATCAGTGATCGGACAGGGGTTTATTCACCCCTCCACTTT.

As concerns this clone: One end of the junction fails to match germline, which may point to a read error. The genes are TRBV7-3 and TRBJ1-1; tentatively, D is TRBD1 (5 bases). Germline V gene data show CDR1 as SGHTA and CDR2 as FQGTGA. This CDR3 region has 14 residues. CDR3 amino acids: CASNLGEGGTEAFF. The CDR3 DNA is TGTGCCAGCAACTTAGGGGAGGGAGGCACTGAAGCTTTCTTT.

V gene TRBV5-4 combines with J gene TRBJ1-1, with 8 bases that match TRBD1. After removal of 0 bases from V and 1 base from J, the junction contained 8 bases not matched to a gene. The CDR3 runs 17 residues. CDR1 is SGHNT and CDR2 is YYREEE in the germline V gene (reference sequence). The CDR3 DNA is TGTGCCAGCAGCTTGGGAGCCACCGGGACAGGGAACACTGAAGCTTTCTTT. Residues: CASSLGATGTGNTEAFF.